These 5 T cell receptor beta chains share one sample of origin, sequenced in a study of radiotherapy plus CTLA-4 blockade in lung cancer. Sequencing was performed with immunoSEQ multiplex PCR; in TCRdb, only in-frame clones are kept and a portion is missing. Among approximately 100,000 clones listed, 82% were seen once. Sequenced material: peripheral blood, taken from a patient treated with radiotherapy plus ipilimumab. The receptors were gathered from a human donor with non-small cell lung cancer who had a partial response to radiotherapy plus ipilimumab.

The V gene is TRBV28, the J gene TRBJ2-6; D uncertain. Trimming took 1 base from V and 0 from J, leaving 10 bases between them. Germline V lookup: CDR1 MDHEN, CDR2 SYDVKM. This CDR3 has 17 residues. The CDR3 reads CASSLSGGSSGANVLTF. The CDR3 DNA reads TGTGCCAGCAGTTTATCCGGCGGAAGCTCTGGGGCCAACGTCCTGACTTTC.

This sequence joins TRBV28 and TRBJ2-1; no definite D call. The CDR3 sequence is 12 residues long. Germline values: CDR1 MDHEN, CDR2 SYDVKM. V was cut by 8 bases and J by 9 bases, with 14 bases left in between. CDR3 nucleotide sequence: TGTGCCAGCGGTCTGAGACTTATTGAGCAGTTCTTC. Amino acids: CASGLRLIEQFF.

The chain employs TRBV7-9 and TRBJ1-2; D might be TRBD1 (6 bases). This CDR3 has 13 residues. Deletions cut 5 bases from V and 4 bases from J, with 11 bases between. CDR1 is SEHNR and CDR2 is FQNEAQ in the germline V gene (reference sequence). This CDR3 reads CASSRDTTYGYTF. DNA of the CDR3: TGTGCCAGCAGCAGGGACACAACCTATGGCTACACCTTC.

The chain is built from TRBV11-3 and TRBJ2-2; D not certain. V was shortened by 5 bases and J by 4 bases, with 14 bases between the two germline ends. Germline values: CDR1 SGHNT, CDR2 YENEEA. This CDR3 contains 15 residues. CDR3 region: CASSPQMTGTGELFF. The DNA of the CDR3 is TGTGCCAGCAGCCCACAAATGACTGGCACCGGGGAGCTGTTTTTT.

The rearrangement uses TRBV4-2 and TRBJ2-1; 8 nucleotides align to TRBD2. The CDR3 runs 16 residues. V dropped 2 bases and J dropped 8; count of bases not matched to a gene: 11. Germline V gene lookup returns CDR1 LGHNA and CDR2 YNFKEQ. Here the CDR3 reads CASSQLGRAEWDEQFF. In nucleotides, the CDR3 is TGTGCCAGCAGCCAACTCGGGAGGGCCGAATGGGATGAGCAGTTCTTC.